The 31 T cell receptor beta chains below come from one sample, sequenced in a study of cytomegalovirus exposure and HLA in healthy donors. The primer mix had 60 Vbeta and 13 Jbeta primers. The method was immunoSEQ multiplex PCR; TCRdb's version includes in-frame clones alone and lacks a portion of them. The data contain around 80,000 clones, roughly 65% of them singletons. The source material was PBMCs. The receptor source for this set is a male donor in good health and CMV-seropositive.

The genes are TRBV6-4 and TRBJ2-1; 7 bases line up with TRBD1. With V trimmed by 7 bases and J by 8 bases, 11 bases remained unmatched. The CDR3 is 14 amino acids. CDR1 and CDR2 (germline): MRHNA, SNTAGT. This CDR3 reads CASKKDRIGDEQFF. CDR3 coding DNA: TGTGCCAGCAAAAAGGACAGGATTGGAGATGAGCAGTTCTTC.

V gene TRBV6-1 combines with J gene TRBJ2-2; 9 bases match TRBD1. The CDR3 sequence is 15 residues long. Germline V lookup: CDR1 MNHNS, CDR2 SASEGT. With 5 bases clipped from V and 5 bases from J, the junction kept 6 bases outside the gene matches. The CDR3 reads CASSTRQGVTGELFF. The DNA for the CDR3 is TGTGCCAGCAGTACCCGACAGGGGGTGACCGGGGAGCTGTTTTTT.

CDR3 DNA: TGTGCCAGCAGCGTAGGCGGTCGGGCAGGGGGACAGCCCCAGCATTTT. Its protein product is CASSVGGRAGGQPQHF. V usage is TRBV9 and J usage is TRBJ1-5; TRBD1 matches at 7 bases. V lost 0 bases to trimming and J lost 7 bases; unmatched junction nucleotides: 10. Per germline, CDR1 SGDLS and CDR2 YYNGEE. The CDR3 has 16 residues. The full variable domain, completed using reference TRBV9 and TRBJ1-5, is DSGVTQTPKHLITATGQRVTLRCSPRSGDLSVYWYQQSLDQGLQFLIQYYNGEERAKGNILERFSAQQFPDLHSELNLSSLELGDSALYFCASSVGGRAGGQPQHFGDGTRLSIL.

The chain has TRBV5-6 and TRBJ2-7; TRBD2 might be the D (6 bases). V was trimmed by 6 bases and J by 5 bases, leaving 12 bases between them. This CDR3 contains 12 residues. CDR1 and CDR2 from the germline V gene are SGHDT and YYEEEE. The CDR3 DNA reads TGTGCCAGCACCCAGGGAGGTGACGAGCAGTACTTC. Residues: CASTQGGDEQYF.

This clone has a handful of counts. The V and J genes are TRBV6-1 and TRBJ2-3; D not certain. Germline CDR1 MNHNS, CDR2 SASEGT. This CDR3 comprises 11 residues. The ends were cut back, 7 bases at V and 5 bases at J, with 7 bases in the middle. This CDR3 reads CASNFGDTQYF. In DNA form, the CDR3 reads TGTGCCAGCAATTTCGGAGATACGCAGTATTTT.

This rearrangement joins TRBV20-1 to TRBJ2-5; 7 bases map to TRBD2. The CDR3 is 11 amino acids. Per germline, CDR1 DFQATT and CDR2 SNEGSKA (reference sequence). The J segment lost 6 bases and the V segment lost 5 bases, leaving 3 bases of the junction unmatched. The CDR3 DNA follows: TGCAGTGCTCCCGGGGGGAAGACCCAGTACTTC. Protein: CSAPGGKTQYF.

The V gene is TRBV29-1, the J gene TRBJ1-5; D is unclear. Germline loops: CDR1 SQVTM, CDR2 ANQGSEA. V was clipped by 4 bases and J by 7 bases, with 14 bases between them. The CDR3 length is 13 residues. CDR3 protein: CSVAVGAGQPQHF. CDR3 DNA: TGCAGCGTTGCGGTGGGCGCGGGGCAGCCCCAGCATTTT.

J is TRBJ2-3 and V is TRBV5-1; TRBD1 matches 9 bases. The CDR3 extends over 15 amino acids. J gave up 3 bases and V 0 bases, and 2 bases lay outside the gene matches. The germline gives CDR1 SGHRS, CDR2 YFSETQ. This chain's CDR3 is CASSLEGQGTDTQYF. In nucleotides, the CDR3 is TGCGCCAGCAGCTTGGAGGGACAGGGAACAGATACGCAGTATTTT.

The chain uses TRBV5-1 and TRBJ2-1, with D uncertain. Looked up from germline, CDR1 is SGHRS and CDR2 is YFSETQ. The CDR3 runs to 14 residues. V gave up 1 base and J gave up 3 bases, with 8 bases separating them. This CDR3 reads CASSLSDFYNEQFF. In DNA form, the CDR3 reads TGCGCCAGCAGCTTGTCCGACTTCTACAATGAGCAGTTCTTC. Drawing the rest from reference TRBV5-1 and TRBJ2-1, the complete variable domain is KAGVTQTPRYLIKTRGQQVTLSCSPISGHRSVSWYQQTPGQGLQFLFEYFSETQRNKGNFPGRFSGRQFSNSRSEMNVSTLELGDSALYLCASSLSDFYNEQFFGPGTRLTVL.

The chain's CDR3 is CASSPSRGGSYNEQFF. DNA for the CDR3: TGTGCCAGCAGTCCATCCCGGGGGGGCTCCTACAATGAGCAGTTCTTC. The rearrangement joins TRBV5-5 to TRBJ2-1, with 8 nucleotides matching TRBD2. V trimming: 5 bases; J trimming: 0 bases; junction bases outside the gene matches: 7. This CDR3 is built from 16 residues. The germline V gene has CDR1 SGHKS and CDR2 YYEKEE (reference sequence).

The chain is built from TRBV28 and TRBJ2-3; D ambiguous. The CDR3 is made up of 16 amino acids. V lost 5 bases, J lost 2 bases, and 17 bases lay in between. CDR1 is MDHEN and CDR2 is SYDVKM in the germline V gene. The CDR3 loop reads CASSGLVPPYTDTQYF. The CDR3 DNA reads TGTGCCAGCAGTGGCCTTGTCCCCCCATACACAGATACGCAGTATTTT.

This clone was found a few times. The chain employs TRBV5-1 and TRBJ2-7; the match to TRBD1 covers 7 bases. The CDR3 length is 15 residues. V was pared by 3 bases and J by 3 bases, with 9 bases of the junction left unmatched. Germline values: CDR1 SGHRS, CDR2 YFSETQ. CDR3 region: CASSSEQGTSYEQYF. The CDR3 DNA follows: TGCGCCAGCAGCTCTGAACAGGGGACAAGCTACGAGCAGTACTTC.

The V gene is TRBV10-3, the J gene TRBJ2-5; 11 bases line up with TRBD2. There are 14 residues in the CDR3. Germline CDR1 and CDR2: ENHRY and SYGVKD. V dropped 5 bases and J dropped 5; count of bases not matched to a gene: 4. The CDR3 DNA follows: TGTGCCATCAGTCTAGCGGGGGGCCGGGAGACCCAGTACTTC. It encodes CAISLAGGRETQYF.

The chain joins TRBV7-9 to TRBJ2-7; D uncertain. The V gene's germline CDR1 is SEHNR and CDR2 FQNEAQ (reference sequence). The V and J ends lost 1 base and 2 bases respectively, with 9 bases between them. The CDR3 covers 14 residues. CDR3 bases: TGTGCCAGCAGCTTAGGTAGCCTCCCCTACGAGCAGTACTTC. It encodes CASSLGSLPYEQYF.

The V and J genes are TRBV20-1 and TRBJ2-7, with D perhaps matching TRBD1 (6 bases). The germline V gene encodes CDR1 DFQATT and CDR2 SNEGSKA (reference sequence). Deletions cut 5 bases from V and 7 bases from J, with 9 bases between. The CDR3 covers 10 residues. The CDR3 nucleotides read TGCAGTGCTCACAGGGTGGAGCAGTACTTC. Protein: CSAHRVEQYF.

This rearrangement joins TRBV7-8 to TRBJ2-7; 11 bases are shared with TRBD2. CDR3 length equals 18 residues. Germline CDR1 reads SGHVS; CDR2 reads FQNEAQ. V was clipped by 1 base and J by 5 bases; unmatched bases: 13. CDR3 protein: CASSLGRSGGANPHEQYF. CDR3 coding DNA: TGTGCCAGCAGCTTAGGACGTAGCGGGGGGGCCAATCCCCACGAGCAGTACTTC.

V and J are TRBV9 and TRBJ2-1; TRBD1 is a possible D gene (5 bases). The CDR3 is made up of 14 amino acids. Trimming stripped 1 base from V and 7 bases from J, with 12 bases between. Germline assignment: CDR1 SGDLS and CDR2 YYNGEE. CDR3 nucleotides: TGTGCCAGCAGCGTATGGGGCGAAGGGAATGAGCAGTTCTTC. Amino acid sequence: CASSVWGEGNEQFF.

This rearrangement joins TRBV6-5 to TRBJ2-5; a weak D match, TRBD2 (7 bases). Germline V gene data show CDR1 as MNHEY and CDR2 as SVGAGI. This CDR3 region has 15 residues. V gave up 6 bases and J gave up 5 bases, with 19 bases separating them. CDR3 nucleotide sequence: TGTGCCAGCAGGTTCCTTCGGGGGGCCGGCGAGACCCAGTACTTC. Its protein is CASRFLRGAGETQYF.

The CDR3 bases are TGTGCCAGCAGCTCCGGGGGAGAAGCTTTCTTT. As protein: CASSSGGEAFF. The chain uses TRBV7-9 and TRBJ1-1; D may be TRBD1 (5 bases). V gave up 4 bases and J gave up 8 bases, with 8 bases separating them. From germline, CDR1 is SEHNR and CDR2 FQNEAQ (reference sequence). The CDR3 is made up of 11 amino acids.

The rearrangement uses TRBV4-1 and TRBJ2-5, with 10 nucleotides matching TRBD1. The CDR3 is 15 amino acids. The junction had 3 bases not matched to a gene; V was cut back by 1 base and J by 4 bases. Germline V gene data show CDR1 as MGHRA and CDR2 as YSYEKL. CDR3 residues: CASSQGQGAGETQYF. CDR3 DNA: TGCGCCAGCAGCCAAGGACAGGGGGCTGGAGAGACCCAGTACTTC.

This sequence joins TRBV4-1 and TRBJ2-7; a possible D gene is TRBD1 (5 bases). V lost 0 bases and J 0 bases, leaving 12 bases between the germline ends. Per the germline V gene, CDR1 is MGHRA and CDR2 is YSYEKL. The CDR3 consists of 16 residues. CDR3 residues: CASSQDRAGSSYEQYF. The CDR3 bases are TGCGCCAGCAGCCAAGATCGGGCAGGGTCCTCCTACGAGCAGTACTTC.

CDR3 coding DNA: TGTGCCAGACGTATCGTCCTAGCGGGCTCCAAGCTGTTTTTT. Encoded protein: CARRIVLAGSKLFF. V usage is TRBV6-5 and J usage is TRBJ2-2, with TRBD2 identical over 8 bases. Germline values: CDR1 MNHEY, CDR2 SVGAGI. The CDR3 length is 14 residues. V shed 9 bases, J shed 12 bases, and the junction held 15 bases outside the gene matches.

The V and J genes are TRBV15 and TRBJ1-1; 10 bases are shared with TRBD1. Germline CDR1 LNHNV, CDR2 YYDKDF (reference sequence). The CDR3 is 16 residues long. V trimming: 5 bases; J trimming: 4 bases; junction bases outside the gene matches: 10. CDR3 in DNA: TGTGCCACCAGCTACCCCGGGACAGGGGCTGGCACTGAAGCTTTCTTT. Translated, it gives CATSYPGTGAGTEAFF.

V and J are TRBV18 and TRBJ2-7; 8 positions agree with TRBD1. In germline, CDR1 is KGHSH, CDR2 LQKENI. J was trimmed by 2 bases and V by 3 bases; bases with no gene match: 3. The CDR3 extends over 14 amino acids. DNA of the CDR3: TGTGCCAGCTCACCGGGGGACAGGCCCTACGAGCAGTACTTC. It is translated as CASSPGDRPYEQYF.

This clone was seen more than once but under ten times. The rearrangement links TRBV7-9 to TRBJ2-7; no clear D gene. Germline V CDR1 and CDR2: SEHNR, FQNEAQ (reference sequence). The CDR3 has 11 amino acids. V lost 6 bases and J lost 6, with 9 bases in between. Here the CDR3 DNA reads TGTGCCAGCAGTTCCTCTTTCGAGCAGTACTTC. Amino acids: CASSSSFEQYF.

The chain has TRBV6-1 and TRBJ2-7, with D hard to call. CDR3 length: 14 residues. V was shortened by 4 bases and J by 2 bases, with 12 bases between the two germline ends. Germline-derived CDR1 and CDR2 are MNHNS and SASEGT. The DNA for the CDR3 is TGTGCCAGCAGTGCCAGACAAGACCCCTACGAGCAGTACTTC. Amino acids: CASSARQDPYEQYF.

This clone was detected once. The chain couples TRBV30 to TRBJ1-5, with D possibly being TRBD1 (6 bases). V was cut by 0 bases and J by 6 bases, with 15 bases left in between. The CDR3 is 15 residues long. Germline V gene lookup returns CDR1 GTSNPN and CDR2 SVGIG (reference sequence). The CDR3 DNA is TGTGCCTGGAGTGTAGGTTCAGGGGACGGTCAGCCCCAGCATTTT. Protein sequence: CAWSVGSGDGQPQHF.

The rearrangement joins TRBV30 to TRBJ1-3; no reliable D call. V was cut by 0 bases and J by 0 bases, with 3 bases left in between. CDR1 is GTSNPN, CDR2 SVGIG, per germline (reference sequence). The CDR3 covers 13 residues. The CDR3 loop reads CAWSVGSGNTIYF. The CDR3 nucleotides read TGTGCCTGGAGTGTCGGCTCTGGAAACACCATATATTTT. Supplemented by reference TRBV30 and TRBJ1-3, the full variable domain reads SQTIHQWPATLVQPVGSPLSLECTVEGTSNPNLYWYRQAAGRGLQLLFYSVGIGQISSEVPQNLSASRPQDRQFILSSKKLLLSDSGFYLCAWSVGSGNTIYFGEGSWLTVV.

The rearrangement joins TRBV28 to TRBJ2-7; TRBD1 aligns across 10 bases. V dropped 6 bases and J dropped 4; count of bases not matched to a gene: 6. CDR3 length: 14 residues. Germline CDR1 MDHEN, CDR2 SYDVKM. CDR3 nucleotide sequence: TGTGCCAGCAGATCTGGACAGGGGGTATACGAGCAGTACTTC. It translates to CASRSGQGVYEQYF.

The chain combines TRBV7-8 with TRBJ2-7; D is possibly TRBD1 (5 bases). The V end lost 1 base, the J end lost 0 bases, and 10 bases lay between the germline ends. The germline CDR1 and CDR2 sequences are SGHVS and FQNEAQ. The CDR3 is 15 residues long. CDR3 residues: CASSLGATASYEQYF. CDR3 sequence (DNA): TGTGCCAGCAGCTTAGGGGCGACAGCCTCCTACGAGCAGTACTTC.

The V and J genes are TRBV7-9 and TRBJ1-3; D ambiguous. Germline lookup yields CDR1 SEHNR and CDR2 FQNEAQ (reference sequence). CDR3 length equals 9 residues. Between the trimmed V and J ends, which lost 3 bases and 13 bases, there was a span of 4 bases. CDR3 in DNA: TGTGCCAGCAGCTTCCCTATATATTTT. Translating it yields CASSFPIYF.